A selection of T cell receptor beta chains follows, all from one sample in a study of shared clonotypes between healthy human individuals. Some clones are missing from TCRdb's copy, which holds only in-frame ones; the method was immunoSEQ multiplex PCR. Here the sample spans hundreds of thousands of clones, roughly 72% being singletons. What was sequenced was memory CD4+ T cells sorted from blood. The receptors stem from a woman between 25 and 40 years old in good health. The CDR3 runs from the conserved cysteine through the conserved F or W. The order of the fields is CDR3 protein, V gene, J gene.

cdr3_aa: CASSSGTSDSNEQFF
v_call: TRBV7-2
j_call: TRBJ2-1

cdr3_aa: CASSSPGGVTETQYF
v_call: TRBV5-6
j_call: TRBJ2-5

cdr3_aa: CASSLNRANTGELFF
v_call: TRBV11-2
j_call: TRBJ2-2

cdr3_aa: CASSPRQGLGQPQHF
v_call: TRBV28
j_call: TRBJ1-5

cdr3_aa: CASSQDGGNTEAFF
v_call: TRBV2
j_call: TRBJ1-1

cdr3_aa: CASSYSRLGQPYEQYF
v_call: TRBV6-5
j_call: TRBJ2-7

cdr3_aa: CASSITGFGNTIYF
v_call: TRBV19
j_call: TRBJ1-3

cdr3_aa: CASRQGDGYTF
v_call: TRBV25-1
j_call: TRBJ1-2

cdr3_aa: CASSTPRARNEKLFF
v_call: TRBV28
j_call: TRBJ1-4

cdr3_aa: CASSATGDEQYF
v_call: TRBV25-1
j_call: TRBJ2-7

cdr3_aa: CASSRPGNQETQYF
v_call: TRBV7-8
j_call: TRBJ2-5

cdr3_aa: CASSPFLRQQETQYF
v_call: TRBV5-8
j_call: TRBJ2-5

cdr3_aa: CASSQEQGGSNQPQHF
v_call: TRBV4-2
j_call: TRBJ1-5

cdr3_aa: CASSRGRPSHGYTF
v_call: TRBV28
j_call: TRBJ1-2

cdr3_aa: CASSLYLGDQPQHF
v_call: TRBV28
j_call: TRBJ1-5

cdr3_aa: CASSSSGWEQYF
v_call: TRBV7-2
j_call: TRBJ2-7

cdr3_aa: CARREANQPQHF
v_call: TRBV10-1
j_call: TRBJ1-5

cdr3_aa: CASSLAGEMNTEAFF
v_call: TRBV7-9
j_call: TRBJ1-1

cdr3_aa: CASRKGTDENEQYF
v_call: TRBV6-1
j_call: TRBJ2-7

cdr3_aa: CASSESGNEKLFF
v_call: TRBV10-1
j_call: TRBJ1-4

cdr3_aa: CASSPRTDGYTF
v_call: TRBV28
j_call: TRBJ1-2

cdr3_aa: CASSPSLFRGSSYNEQFF
v_call: TRBV18
j_call: TRBJ2-1

cdr3_aa: CASSLRDRGRGEQYF
v_call: TRBV27
j_call: -

cdr3_aa: CASRNRGSTDTQYF
v_call: TRBV28
j_call: TRBJ2-3

cdr3_aa: CASSWDQNANTGELFF
v_call: TRBV5-6
j_call: TRBJ2-2

cdr3_aa: CASGLAKNIQYF
v_call: TRBV27
j_call: TRBJ2-4

cdr3_aa: CASSVVQGSYEQYF
v_call: TRBV11-2
j_call: TRBJ2-7

cdr3_aa: CASSEGGRVTLEQYF
v_call: TRBV2
j_call: TRBJ2-7

cdr3_aa: CASSSLGEETQYF
v_call: TRBV5-1
j_call: TRBJ2-5

cdr3_aa: CAGANYNEQFF
v_call: TRBV2
j_call: TRBJ2-1

cdr3_aa: CASSQETGTAGNTIYF
v_call: TRBV4-2
j_call: TRBJ1-3

cdr3_aa: CASSRQDLPEAFF
v_call: TRBV28
j_call: TRBJ1-1

cdr3_aa: CASSLHEAGSGNTIYF
v_call: TRBV19
j_call: TRBJ1-3

cdr3_aa: CASMGGLRTEAFF
v_call: TRBV19
j_call: TRBJ1-1

cdr3_aa: CASSIESRLAGVYNEQFF
v_call: TRBV19
j_call: TRBJ2-1

cdr3_aa: CASSLGGLANYNEQFF
v_call: TRBV11-1
j_call: TRBJ2-1

cdr3_aa: CASLQGTYEQYF
v_call: TRBV2
j_call: TRBJ2-7